What follows describes a single TCR beta chain. Sequencing used immunoSEQ multiplex PCR; TCRdb keeps in-frame clones, though not all of them. Of 300,000 to 400,000 clones in the sample, 86% were seen once. The data are from a study of blood T cell repertoires in COVID-19. About the study: COVID-19 samples, acute and convalescent, were from the United States, Italy and Spain.

CDR3 length equals 17 residues. The trim removed 4 bases at V and 2 bases at J, leaving 15 bases unmatched. From germline, CDR1 is SGHRS and CDR2 YFSETQ. The sequence was obtained from an older woman with COVID-19, enrolled during active disease. What was sequenced was peripheral blood. The chain combines TRBV5-1 with TRBJ2-7, with TRBD1 matching over 7 bases. DNA of the CDR3: TGCGCCAGCAGCACGATCGGTCCGGGACAGTTAACCTACGAGCAGTACTTC. Translating it yields CASSTIGPGQLTYEQYF. Drawing the rest from reference TRBV5-1 and TRBJ2-7, the complete variable domain is KAGVTQTPRYLIKTRGQQVTLSCSPISGHRSVSWYQQTPGQGLQFLFEYFSETQRNKGNFPGRFSGRQFSNSRSEMNVSTLELGDSALYLCASSTIGPGQLTYEQYFGPGTRLTVT.